The 23 T cell receptor beta chains presented below share a single source sample, sequenced in a study of vaccination effects on CD4 cells after COVID-19. What these receptors recognize is not known. Repertoires were generated with immunoSEQ multiplex PCR, while TCRdb's copy carries only in-frame clones and drops some. The sample includes 30,000 to 40,000 clones, roughly 70% of them seen just once. Antigen-specific CD4+ T cells were expanded (with viral peptide pools) by the ViraFEST assay ahead of sequencing. At the end of 9 to 11 days of culture, CD4+ T cells were isolated. Vaccine recipients had no previous SARS-CoV-2 infection; their nucleocapsid antibodies were negative. This specimen was CD4+ T cells from PBMCs cultured with SARS-CoV-2 spike peptides, taken before COVID-19 vaccination. These receptor sequences come from a human donor who received a COVID-19 vaccine.

The chain uses TRBV5-6 and TRBJ1-3; 8 bases are shared with TRBD1. CDR3 length equals 15 residues. The germline V gene encodes CDR1 SGHDT and CDR2 YYEEEE. V lost 5 bases and J lost 4; bases outside the gene matches: 8. CDR3 sequence reads: CASSFERTGGNTIYF. The CDR3 DNA follows: TGTGCCAGCAGTTTCGAACGGACAGGGGGAAACACCATATATTTT.

Details on this clone: The sample contains more than one DNA sequence encoding this CDR3. The CDR3 bases are TGTGCCAGCAAGGGGGGCACTGAAGCTTTCTTT. It translates to CASKGGTEAFF. This sequence joins TRBV27 and TRBJ1-1; tentatively, D is TRBD1 (6 bases). CDR1 is MNHEY and CDR2 is SMNVEV in the germline V gene (reference sequence). Trimming cost V 7 bases and J 4 bases, with 7 bases left between them. The CDR3 consists of 11 residues.

The DNA of the CDR3 is TGCAGCGGCCTTTCCTTACCGGGACAGAGGGGAACCACAGATACGCAGTATTTT. Encoded protein: CSGLSLPGQRGTTDTQYF. This chain uses TRBV29-1 with TRBJ2-3, with 7 nucleotides matching TRBD1. J was trimmed by 2 bases and V by 7 bases; bases with no gene match: 21. The CDR3 sequence is 18 residues long. Germline CDR1 reads SQVTM; CDR2 reads ANQGSEA.

J is TRBJ2-2 and V is TRBV28; TRBD2 aligns across 8 bases. The CDR3 loop spans 13 amino acids. J was trimmed by 4 bases and V by 10 bases; bases with no gene match: 5. Germline V gene sequence: CDR1 MDHEN, CDR2 SYDVKM. CDR3: CAIEGLGTGELFF. CDR3 coding DNA: TGTGCCATTGAGGGACTAGGCACCGGGGAGCTGTTTTTT. Together with reference TRBV28 and TRBJ2-2, the CDR3 gives the full variable domain: DVKVTQSSRYLVKRTGEKVFLECVQDMDHENMFWYRQDPGLGLRLIYFSYDVKMKEKGDIPEGYSVSREKKERFSLILESASTNQTSMYLCAIEGLGTGELFFGEGSRLTVL.

The chain's CDR3 is CASRPAGLYEQYF. CDR3 DNA sequence: TGTGCCAGCAGGCCAGCGGGCCTCTACGAGCAGTACTTC. The chain has TRBV2 and TRBJ2-7; possibly TRBD2 for D (6 bases). V shed 6 bases and J shed 3 bases, with 12 bases lying between them. The germline V gene encodes CDR1 SNHLY and CDR2 FYNNEI. This CDR3 spans 13 amino acids.

The chain uses TRBV10-3 and TRBJ2-6; D is unresolved. This CDR3 comprises 15 residues. CDR1 is ENHRY and CDR2 is SYGVKD in the germline V gene. The V end lost 0 bases, the J end lost 5 bases, and 8 bases lay between the germline ends. CDR3 in DNA: TGTGCCATCAGTGAGTCTGGGGTTCGGGCCAACGTCCTGACTTTC. This sequence encodes CAISESGVRANVLTF.

CDR3 coding DNA: TGTGCCAGCATACTGGGACAGGCCAATCAGCCCCAGCATTTT. Its translation is CASILGQANQPQHF. This rearrangement joins TRBV6-5 to TRBJ1-5; 8 bases align to TRBD1. CDR1 and CDR2 from the germline V gene are MNHEY and SVGAGI. The CDR3 covers 14 residues. V lost 7 bases and J lost 3; bases outside the gene matches: 5.

This sequence joins TRBV7-2 and TRBJ2-7; possibly TRBD1 for D (5 bases). Trimming cost V 2 bases and J 2 bases, with 10 bases left between them. CDR1 and CDR2 (germline): SGHTA, FQGNSA. The CDR3 consists of 14 residues. The CDR3 protein is CASSLLAGTYEQYF. CDR3 nucleotides: TGTGCCAGCAGCTTATTGGCAGGGACCTACGAGCAGTACTTC.

The chain is built from TRBV25-1 and TRBJ1-2, with D perhaps TRBD1 (5 bases). This CDR3 spans 13 amino acids. Germline CDR1 MGHDK, CDR2 SYGVNS. Trimming shortened V by 9 bases and J by 5 bases, and 16 bases separated the two germline ends. In DNA form, the CDR3 reads TGTGCCAGAAGGGGAATCGAGGCGTATGGCTACACCTTC. Translating it yields CARRGIEAYGYTF.

This clone was detected only once. This sequence joins TRBV7-8 and TRBJ2-5; D possibly matches TRBD1 or TRBD2 (5 bases each). CDR1 and CDR2 from the germline V gene are SGHVS and FQNEAQ. This CDR3 is 13 amino acids long. Trimming took 7 bases from V and 5 from J, leaving 14 bases between them. The chain's CDR3 is CASTLGAFETQYF. CDR3 in DNA: TGTGCCAGCACCCTCGGGGCATTTGAGACCCAGTACTTC.

V is TRBV11-2 and J is TRBJ2-3; 9 nucleotides align to TRBD2. V was clipped by 5 bases and J by 4 bases; unmatched bases: 16. The CDR3 runs to 18 residues. Germline-derived CDR1 and CDR2 are SGHAT and FQNNGV. CDR3 DNA: TGTGCCAGCAGCCCGTGGGGACGGAAGATAGCGGGAGCAGATACGCAGTATTTT. Translating gives CASSPWGRKIAGADTQYF.

The chain has TRBV19 and TRBJ2-7; the match to TRBD1 covers 10 bases. Germline V lookup: CDR1 LNHDA, CDR2 SQIVND (reference sequence). This CDR3 contains 16 residues. J gave up 6 bases and V 5 bases, and 13 bases lay outside the gene matches. In DNA form, the CDR3 reads TGTGCCAGTAGTTCGACAGGGGGCAAACCCTCTACCGAGCAGTACTTC. Translation gives CASSSTGGKPSTEQYF.

The chain combines TRBV5-4 with TRBJ2-3; 11 positions agree with TRBD2. The V gene end was trimmed by 5 bases and the J gene end by 7 bases; junction bases not matched to a gene: 9. This CDR3 has 15 amino acids. The germline gives CDR1 SGHNT, CDR2 YYREEE (reference sequence). CDR3 in amino acids: CASRAGTSGVYTQYF. CDR3 nucleotides: TGTGCCAGCAGGGCCGGGACTAGCGGAGTTTATACGCAGTATTTT.

This sequence joins TRBV3-1 (or the pseudogene TRBV3-2) and TRBJ1-1, with D possibly being TRBD1 (5 bases). Germline values: CDR1 LGHDT, CDR2 YNNKEL (reference sequence). The CDR3 runs to 14 residues. The germline V and J ends were trimmed by 1 base and 3 bases, with 9 bases remaining between them. CDR3 bases: TGTGCCAGCAGCCAAGTTAGAGGGGACACTGAAGCTTTCTTT. Translated, it gives CASSQVRGDTEAFF.

This clone was counted once. The rearrangement uses TRBV2 and TRBJ1-3; 7 nucleotides align to TRBD1. The junction had 19 bases not matched to a gene; V was cut back by 11 bases and J by 3 bases. Germline V lookup: CDR1 SNHLY, CDR2 FYNNEI. This CDR3 has 17 amino acids. CDR3 amino acids: CAAKDFTGAVGGNTIYF. For the CDR3, the DNA is TGTGCCGCAAAGGACTTCACAGGGGCAGTCGGTGGAAACACCATATATTTT. Using reference TRBV2 and TRBJ1-3 for the parts outside the CDR3, the full variable domain is EPEVTQTPSHQVTQMGQEVILRCVPISNHLYFYWYRQILGQKVEFLVSFYNNEISEKSEIFDDQFSVERPDGSNFTLKIRSTKLEDSAMYFCAAKDFTGAVGGNTIYFGEGSWLTVV.

The J gene is TRBJ2-1, the V gene TRBV24-1; D call uncertain. CDR3 length: 14 residues. Per germline, CDR1 KGHDR and CDR2 SFDVKD. Trimming removed 4 bases from V and 6 bases from J, with 12 bases in between. CDR3 nucleotides: TGTGCCACCAGTGACCCCAATAGCCCCAATGAGCAGTTCTTC. This gives the protein CATSDPNSPNEQFF.

The CDR3 is CASRTGTLAYGYTF. Written as DNA, the CDR3 is TGTGCCAGCAGGACCGGGACCCTGGCCTATGGCTACACCTTC. V usage is TRBV9 and J usage is TRBJ1-2, with a tentative D call TRBD1 (5 bases). Per the germline V gene, CDR1 is SGDLS and CDR2 is YYNGEE. The CDR3 is 14 residues long. The ends were cut back, 5 bases at V and 4 bases at J, with 15 bases in the middle.

V and J are TRBV11-1 and TRBJ2-7; D is perhaps TRBD2 (5 bases). V was clipped by 4 bases and J by 0 bases, with 10 bases between them. The CDR3 spans 14 residues. Germline CDR1 is SGHAT and CDR2 is FQDESV (reference sequence). The CDR3 reads CASSSRGRSYEQYF. Here the CDR3 DNA reads TGTGCCAGCAGCTCGCGCGGGCGCTCCTACGAGCAGTACTTC.

The chain links TRBV25-1 to TRBJ1-1; perhaps TRBD1 as D (5 bases). The V end lost 5 bases, the J end lost 2 bases, and 9 bases lay between the germline ends. The CDR3 length is 13 residues. Germline CDR1 and CDR2: MGHDK and SYGVNS. In DNA, the CDR3 is TGTGCCAGCAGTTGGGGGGTAAACACTGAAGCTTTCTTT. Its translation is CASSWGVNTEAFF.

The chain is built from TRBV28 and TRBJ1-1; TRBD1 is a possible D gene (5 bases). Germline V gives CDR1 MDHEN, CDR2 SYDVKM. The CDR3 contains 14 residues. Between the trimmed V and J ends, which lost 3 bases and 1 base, there was a span of 9 bases. CDR3 region: CASSFRVSNTEAFF. The CDR3 nucleotides read TGTGCCAGCAGTTTCAGGGTATCGAACACTGAAGCTTTCTTT. Full variable domain (outside the CDR3, taken from reference TRBV28 and TRBJ1-1): DVKVTQSSRYLVKRTGEKVFLECVQDMDHENMFWYRQDPGLGLRLIYFSYDVKMKEKGDIPEGYSVSREKKERFSLILESASTNQTSMYLCASSFRVSNTEAFFGQGTRLTVV.

This clone showed up just a few times. The chain recombines TRBV5-6 with TRBJ2-1; TRBD2 agrees at 14 bases. Germline CDR1 is SGHDT and CDR2 is YYEEEE. The CDR3 loop spans 19 amino acids. With 2 bases clipped from V and 6 bases from J, the junction kept 13 bases outside the gene matches. This CDR3 reads CASSFLPGTSGSLGNEQFF. For the CDR3, the DNA is TGTGCCAGCAGCTTTCTTCCGGGGACTAGCGGGAGCTTGGGCAATGAGCAGTTCTTC.

The gene calls are TRBV28 and TRBJ1-5; D gene uncertain. The CDR3 covers 15 residues. CDR1 is MDHEN, CDR2 SYDVKM, per germline. The V gene lost 6 bases and the J gene lost 3 bases, with 15 bases spanning the gap. The CDR3 loop is CASRIGGRPNQPQHF. CDR3 DNA: TGTGCCAGCAGAATAGGAGGGCGACCCAATCAGCCCCAGCATTTT.

The chain's CDR3 is CASSFQGGGEQFF. The CDR3 nucleotides read TGTGCCAGCAGCTTCCAGGGGGGCGGTGAGCAGTTCTTC. The chain is built from TRBV7-2 and TRBJ2-1, with D maybe TRBD1 (7 bases). Looked up from germline, CDR1 is SGHTA and CDR2 is FQGNSA. The V gene lost 3 bases and the J gene lost 9 bases, with 12 bases spanning the gap. The CDR3 is 13 residues long.